This T cell receptor beta chain was captured in a study of T cells in Graves' hyperthyroidism and ophthalmopathy. Using RNA transcripts as the source, TCR beta CDR3 regions were amplified. HTBI primers were employed in a first-round RT-PCR of the TCR CDR3. TCRdb independently ran MiXCR on the multiplex PCR reads; one entry per CDR3 protein. The sample lists about 340,000 distinct CDR3 sequences, roughly 18% seen once, with about 53% in the top ten. The definition of stable Graves' hyperthyroidism was no ophthalmopathy progression within 18 months. Thyroid ultrasound, orbital computed tomography, clinical symptoms, and serum thyroxine and TRAb underpinned diagnoses. Findings of the study overall: Within blood appeared most thyroid clonotypes that had expanded above 0.001. Stable hyperthyroidism was told apart from ophthalmopathy by a model built on 13 V-J features.

Germline loops: CDR1 SNHLY, CDR2 FYNNEI. This CDR3 region has 16 residues. The J segment lost 2 bases and the V segment lost 6 bases, leaving 12 bases of the junction unmatched. Comments on this clonotype: The target antigen is unknown.

Sequences were obtained from blood. The chain combines TRBV2 with TRBJ2-5; 7 bases match TRBD1. This receptor was obtained from a woman aged 45-59 years with Graves' hyperthyroidism. The CDR3 nucleotides read TGTGCCAGCAGCCCCCGAGGGGGACAGACACAAGAGACCCAGTACTTC. It specifies CASSPRGGQTQETQYF. Variable domain in full (rest from reference TRBV2 and TRBJ2-5): EPEVTQTPSHQVTQMGQEVILRCVPISNHLYFYWYRQILGQKVEFLVSFYNNEISEKSEIFDDQFSVERPDGSNFTLKIRSTKLEDSAMYFCASSPRGGQTQETQYFGPGTRLLVL.